The 5 T cell receptor beta chains listed next were all sequenced from one sample in a study of CD8 T cells in ankylosing spondylitis. One entry per CDR3 protein, called by TCRdb with MiXCR from the 5' RACE reads. Of about 35,000 distinct CDR3 sequences detected, about a tenth appear once; the ten largest clones hold 16%. Material for sequencing was blood, either unsorted or a sorted T cell fraction (not recorded which). The receptors stem from a male donor with ankylosing spondylitis or in good health (not recorded which).

This clonotype was recorded at least ten times. The chain employs TRBV10-3 and TRBJ1-5; TRBD1 agrees at 7 bases. V gave up 3 bases and J gave up 5 bases; unmatched junction bases: 4. Germline CDR1 reads ENHRY; CDR2 reads SYGVKD. The CDR3 has 14 amino acids. The CDR3 coding sequence is TGTGCCATCAGTGAAAGACAGGGTGATCAGCCCCAGCATTTT. As protein: CAISERQGDQPQHF.

This clonotype showed up many times. The chain links TRBV10-1 to TRBJ2-3; no firm D call. CDR1 is WNHNN and CDR2 is SYGVQD in the germline V gene (reference sequence). V was trimmed by 2 bases and J by 0 bases, leaving 6 bases between them. CDR3 length: 14 amino acids. The CDR3: CASSEVPSTDTQYF. The CDR3 DNA is TGCGCCAGCAGTGAGGTGCCGAGCACAGATACGCAGTATTTT.

This clonotype was observed at least ten times. The chain has TRBV29-1 and TRBJ2-1; 7 positions match TRBD2. V shed 6 bases and J 2 bases; nucleotides not matched to a gene: 7. CDR1 SQVTM and CDR2 ANQGSEA come from the germline V gene. This CDR3 spans 14 amino acids. CDR3 residues: CSVLGGGAYNEQFF. In DNA, the CDR3 is TGCAGCGTCCTTGGGGGGGGAGCCTACAATGAGCAGTTCTTC.

Only a few counts were recorded for this clonotype. The genes are TRBV5-1 and TRBJ2-7; tentative D call: TRBD2 (6 bases). Looked up from germline, CDR1 is SGHRS and CDR2 is YFSETQ. The CDR3 totals 16 residues. Trimming stripped 4 bases from V and 6 bases from J, with 23 bases between. The CDR3: CASSPDGPGGSREQYF. The CDR3 region has the DNA TGCGCCAGCAGCCCGGACGGCCCCGGGGGTTCCCGCGAGCAGTACTTC.

This clonotype was counted at least ten times. This rearrangement joins TRBV15 to TRBJ2-7, with 7 positions matching TRBD2. This CDR3 has 16 amino acids. Germline V gene lookup returns CDR1 LNHNV and CDR2 YYDKDF (reference sequence). The ends lost 2 bases at V and 2 bases at J; junction bases unmatched: 9. As DNA, the CDR3 is TGTGCCACCAGCAGACGGGTGAGCGGGACCCCCTACGAGCAGTACTTC. Its protein is CATSRRVSGTPYEQYF.